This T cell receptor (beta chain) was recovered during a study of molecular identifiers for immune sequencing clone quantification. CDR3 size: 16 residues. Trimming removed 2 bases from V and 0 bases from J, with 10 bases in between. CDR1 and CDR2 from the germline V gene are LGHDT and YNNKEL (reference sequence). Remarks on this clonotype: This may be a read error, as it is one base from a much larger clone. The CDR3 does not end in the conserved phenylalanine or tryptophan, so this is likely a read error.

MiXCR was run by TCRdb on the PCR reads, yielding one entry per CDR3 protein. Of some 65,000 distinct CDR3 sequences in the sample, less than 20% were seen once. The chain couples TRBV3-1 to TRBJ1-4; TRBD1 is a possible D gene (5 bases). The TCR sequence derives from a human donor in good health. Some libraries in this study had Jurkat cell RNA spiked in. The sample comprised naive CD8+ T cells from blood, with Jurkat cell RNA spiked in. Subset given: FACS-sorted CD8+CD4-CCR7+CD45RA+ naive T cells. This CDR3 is CASSQKGTATNEKLFL. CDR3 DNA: TGTGCCAGCAGCCAAAAGGGGACCGCAACTAATGAAAAACTGTTTCTT.